This T cell receptor (beta chain) was obtained from a study of long-term antiretroviral therapy in people with HIV. The libraries were made with immunoSEQ v3.0 at survey level. Sequenced by immunoSEQ multiplex PCR; TCRdb stores in-frame clones only, minus some. The table shows roughly 44,000 clones, with over 90% occurring only once. Germline lookup yields CDR1 ENHRY and CDR2 SYGVKD. The CDR3 loop spans 13 amino acids. V was shortened by 6 bases and J by 2 bases, with 9 bases between the two germline ends. Study-wide results and caveats: Control repertoires displayed wider CDR3 length ranges than the HIV repertoires. Whichever time point was examined, clones expanded before ART dominated the repertoire. Transplant donor controls retained higher diversity, though diversity increased after ART. Missing from the dataset were any data on ART adherence, viral resistance or therapy changes.

Note on this clone: Its specificity is not known.

This TCR was recovered from a woman between 45 and 65 years old with HIV. The chain recombines TRBV10-3 with TRBJ2-3; weak D call: TRBD2 (5 bases). Sequenced here: unsorted PBMCs, sampled 3.7 years after starting antiretroviral therapy. The CDR3: CAIRLGTTDTQYF. As DNA, the CDR3 is TGTGCCATCAGACTAGGAACCACAGATACGCAGTATTTT.